These T cell receptor beta chains were read from a single sample in a study of T cells after yellow fever vaccination. TCRdb processed the 5' RACE reads anew with MiXCR; each CDR3 protein has one entry. This sample yields about 340,000 distinct CDR3 sequences, of which roughly 4.3% are seen a single time; 20% to 25% belongs to the top ten. The material was PBMCs, obtained 5 days after the yellow fever booster vaccination. The receptors derive from a man aged 18 to 29 who received the YFV17D yellow fever vaccine. Each CDR3 is given with its conserved first and last residue. A D gene is named only where the DNA matches it firmly. Clone sizes are given selectively: once, few, many, or a class where the clone is expanded.

V: TRBV2; J: TRBJ2-3; D: -; size: many; DNA: TGTGCCACCAGGACTAAGAGGGGAGATACGCAGTATTTT; CDR3: CATRTKRGDTQYF
V: TRBV6-2/TRBV6-3; J: TRBJ2-3; D: TRBD1; size: -; DNA: TGTGCCAGCAGTTCTCCATCCGGGACAGGGGAAGGGGCAGATACGCAGTATTTT; CDR3: CASSSPSGTGEGADTQYF
V: TRBV7-8; J: TRBJ2-3; D: -; size: many; DNA: TGTGCCAGCAGTCTAACTGGGGCAGGGGGCACAGATACGCAGTATTTT; CDR3: CASSLTGAGGTDTQYF
V: TRBV14; J: TRBJ2-7; D: -; size: -; DNA: TGTGCCAGCAGCCAAGAAAGAGGAGGCGAGCAGTACTTC; CDR3: CASSQERGGEQYF
V: TRBV20-1; J: TRBJ1-4; D: -; size: few; DNA: TGCAGTGCCTCCAATGGGGGGGGGTTTGAAAAACTGTTTTTT; CDR3: CSASNGGGFEKLFF
V: TRBV12-3/TRBV12-4; J: TRBJ1-5; D: TRBD1; size: few; DNA: TGTGCCAGCAGCGGGACAGTCCCTTTGGGCAATCAGCCCCAGCATTTT; CDR3: CASSGTVPLGNQPQHF
V: TRBV6-5; J: TRBJ2-6; D: -; size: many; DNA: TGTGCCAGCAGTTACTCCCAGGGGGCCAACGTCCTGACTTTC; CDR3: CASSYSQGANVLTF
V: TRBV14; J: TRBJ2-6; D: -; size: many; DNA: TGTGCCAGCAGCCAGATCCGGAGAGACTGGGCCAACGTCCTGACTTTC; CDR3: CASSQIRRDWANVLTF
V: TRBV20-1; J: TRBJ1-6; D: -; size: few; DNA: TGCAGTGCAACGACTAGGGGGTGGGGTTCACCCCTCCACTTT; CDR3: CSATTRGWGSPLHF
V: TRBV7-8; J: TRBJ2-1; D: TRBD2; size: many; DNA: TGTGCCAGCAGCGCCGGGACTAGCGGGGGGAATGAGCAGTTCTTC; CDR3: CASSAGTSGGNEQFF
V: TRBV5-1; J: TRBJ2-7; D: -; size: few; DNA: TGCGCCAGCAGCGACCAAGGACAGATCTACGAGCAGTACTTC; CDR3: CASSDQGQIYEQYF
V: TRBV15; J: TRBJ2-7; D: TRBD1; size: few; DNA: TGTGCCACCAGCAGAGATCAGGACAGGTTTTACGAGCAGTACTTC; CDR3: CATSRDQDRFYEQYF
V: TRBV18; J: TRBJ2-6; D: -; size: few; DNA: TGTGCCAGCTCACCATTGGAGGGTAACTCTGGGGCCAACGTCCTGACTTTC; CDR3: CASSPLEGNSGANVLTF
V: TRBV5-1; J: TRBJ2-3; D: TRBD1; size: few; DNA: TGCGCCAGCAGCTTGGGGACAGGGGTTCTTACAGATACGCAGTATTTT; CDR3: CASSLGTGVLTDTQYF
V: TRBV11-1; J: TRBJ2-2; D: -; size: few; DNA: TGTGCCAGCAGCTTATTCTCGGGCCGACGAATCACCGGGGAGCTGTTTTTT; CDR3: CASSLFSGRRITGELFF
V: TRBV9; J: TRBJ2-7; D: -; size: -; DNA: TGTGCCAGCAGCGTAGCTTATGGTCAGACCTACGAGCAGTACTTC; CDR3: CASSVAYGQTYEQYF
V: TRBV7-2; J: TRBJ1-1; D: -; size: many; DNA: TGTGCCAGCAGCCTCTCGGGGCTGAACACTGAAGCTTTCTTT; CDR3: CASSLSGLNTEAFF
V: TRBV5-5; J: TRBJ2-7; D: -; size: few; DNA: TGTGCCAGCAGCTTGGGGGACCGCAGCTCCTACGAGCAGTACTTC; CDR3: CASSLGDRSSYEQYF
V: TRBV10-3; J: TRBJ2-7; D: TRBD1; size: few; DNA: TGTGCCATCAAGGGACAGGGGGTCTACGAGCAGTACTTC; CDR3: CAIKGQGVYEQYF
V: TRBV12-3/TRBV12-4; J: TRBJ1-6; D: -; size: -; DNA: TGTGCCAGCAGTTTTGATGCAGACGGATCACCCCTCCACTTT; CDR3: CASSFDADGSPLHF
V: TRBV25-1; J: TRBJ1-2; D: -; size: -; DNA: TGTGCCAGCAGTCCGGCGGGACCCTCCTATGGCTACACCTTC; CDR3: CASSPAGPSYGYTF
V: TRBV20-1; J: TRBJ1-4; D: -; size: many; DNA: TGCAGTGCTAGAGATCGGAGGGGAGAAGGTGAAAAACTGTTTTTT; CDR3: CSARDRRGEGEKLFF
V: TRBV5-1; J: TRBJ2-1; D: -; size: few; DNA: TGCGCCAGCAGCTTGCGGCACAACAATGAGCAGTTCTTC; CDR3: CASSLRHNNEQFF
V: TRBV5-1; J: TRBJ2-1; D: -; size: few; DNA: TGCGCCAGCAGCCGACTGGGGGGGCCCTCCTACAATGAGCAGTTCTTC; CDR3: CASSRLGGPSYNEQFF
V: TRBV3-1; J: TRBJ2-2; D: -; size: many; DNA: TGTGCCAGCAGCCGCCGTCCGGTGAACACCGGGGAGCTGTTTTTT; CDR3: CASSRRPVNTGELFF
V: TRBV4-1; J: TRBJ2-5; D: -; size: -; DNA: TGCGCCAGCAGCTTCGAACCGACCGACGCACAAGAGACCCAGTACTTC; CDR3: CASSFEPTDAQETQYF
V: TRBV4-3; J: TRBJ2-7; D: TRBD2; size: few; DNA: TGCGCCAGCAGCCAAGACGGGGGGGTTACCTACGAGCAGTACTTC; CDR3: CASSQDGGVTYEQYF
V: TRBV28; J: TRBJ2-7; D: TRBD2; size: many; DNA: TGTGCCAGCACCGAAGATAGGCTAGCGGGTTACGAGCAGTACTTC; CDR3: CASTEDRLAGYEQYF
V: TRBV19; J: TRBJ2-7; D: TRBD2; size: many; DNA: TGTGCCAGTAGTGTCTCTCTAGCGGGATATTCCTACGAGCAGTACTTC; CDR3: CASSVSLAGYSYEQYF
V: TRBV20-1; J: TRBJ2-3; D: -; size: -; DNA: TGCAGTGCTAGACCCCTAAGGGGCTGGGATACGCAGTATTTT; CDR3: CSARPLRGWDTQYF
V: TRBV7-2; J: TRBJ1-2; D: -; size: few; DNA: TGTGCCAGCAGCCCAGGGCCTGGACCTTACTATGGCTACACCTTC; CDR3: CASSPGPGPYYGYTF
V: TRBV20-1; J: TRBJ2-3; D: -; size: many; DNA: TGCAGTACCCAGGGGGGGACAGATACGCAGTATTTT; CDR3: CSTQGGTDTQYF
V: TRBV28; J: TRBJ1-2; D: -; size: once; DNA: TGTGCCAGCCCTGGTCCAGGGGTTCCTGGCTACACCTTC; CDR3: CASPGPGVPGYTF
V: TRBV5-4; J: TRBJ1-1; D: TRBD1; size: many; DNA: TGTGCCAGCAGGAGGGACAGATTGAACACTGAAGCTTTCTTT; CDR3: CASRRDRLNTEAFF
V: TRBV4-3; J: TRBJ1-1; D: -; size: many; DNA: TGCGCCAGCAGCCAAGATGGGGGGACATCTGAAGCTTTCTTT; CDR3: CASSQDGGTSEAFF
V: TRBV11-2; J: TRBJ2-7; D: TRBD1; size: few; DNA: TGTGCCAGCAGCTTTGTGCAGGGGGCTAGGTACGAGCAGTACTTC; CDR3: CASSFVQGARYEQYF
V: TRBV6-5; J: TRBJ2-1; D: TRBD2; size: many; DNA: TGTGCCAGCAGTTACTGGGGGGGAAACAATGAGCAGTTCTTC; CDR3: CASSYWGGNNEQFF
V: TRBV12-3/TRBV12-4; J: TRBJ2-1; D: -; size: -; DNA: TGTGCCAGCAGTGGACATATCTCCTACAATGAGCAGTTCTTC; CDR3: CASSGHISYNEQFF
V: TRBV6-4; J: TRBJ2-1; D: TRBD2; size: many; DNA: TGTGCCAGCAGTAAAGGGACTAGCGGGGTCAATGAGCAGTTCTTC; CDR3: CASSKGTSGVNEQFF